A single sample gave rise to the 4 T cell receptor beta chains below, sequenced in a study of CD8+ T cells in alopecia areata. Lesional scalp punch biopsies and peripheral blood came from alopecia areata patients. Sequencing relied on a cDNA template that was reverse transcribed from extracted RNA. Assay: immunoSEQ multiplex PCR; the TCRdb copy retains only in-frame clones and omits some. The sample has 10,000 to 15,000 clones, about 59% seen once. Sequencing was carried out using skin. Receptor source: a human donor with alopecia areata.

The chain recombines TRBV27 with TRBJ2-1, with TRBD2 identical over 12 bases. Per the germline V gene, CDR1 is MNHEY and CDR2 is SMNVEV (reference sequence). The CDR3 spans 15 residues. The junction had 6 bases not matched to a gene; V was cut back by 2 bases and J by 10 bases. The CDR3 is CASSLGTSGFREQFF. The DNA of the CDR3 is TGTGCCAGCAGTTTAGGGACTAGCGGGTTTCGAGAGCAGTTCTTC.

This clone has only a few counts. The genes are TRBV7-2 and TRBJ2-1; D gene uncertain. This CDR3 has 13 amino acids. CDR1 and CDR2 from the germline V gene are SGHTA and FQGNSA. V lost 0 bases to trimming and J lost 14 bases, with 14 bases between them. For the CDR3, the DNA is TGTGCCAGCAGCTTAGCGGGGATTGGGGTAGAGTTCTTC. Translating it yields CASSLAGIGVEFF.

This clone was found a few times. This sequence joins TRBV13 and TRBJ1-1; no reliable D call. CDR3 length: 12 amino acids. Trimming took 5 bases from V and 7 from J, leaving 11 bases between them. Looked up from germline, CDR1 is PRHDT and CDR2 is FYEKMQ (reference sequence). CDR3 sequence reads: CASSLQKVEAFF. Written as DNA, the CDR3 is TGTGCCAGCAGCCTCCAGAAGGTTGAAGCTTTCTTT. Using reference TRBV13 and TRBJ1-1 for the parts outside the CDR3, the full variable domain is AAGVIQSPRHLIKEKRETATLKCYPIPRHDTVYWYQQGPGQDPQFLISFYEKMQSDKGSIPDRFSAQQFSDYHSELNMSSLELGDSALYFCASSLQKVEAFFGQGTRLTVV.

The rearrangement uses TRBV9 and TRBJ1-6, with D tentatively TRBD1 (6 bases). V was pared by 2 bases and J by 3 bases, with 6 bases between. Germline V gene sequence: CDR1 SGDLS, CDR2 YYNGEE. This CDR3 has 14 amino acids. The CDR3 loop reads CASSVGHYNSPLHF. As DNA, the CDR3 is TGTGCCAGCAGCGTGGGACACTATAATTCACCCCTCCACTTT. Full variable domain (outside the CDR3, taken from reference TRBV9 and TRBJ1-6): DSGVTQTPKHLITATGQRVTLRCSPRSGDLSVYWYQQSLDQGLQFLIQYYNGEERAKGNILERFSAQQFPDLHSELNLSSLELGDSALYFCASSVGHYNSPLHFGNGTRLTVT.